A selection of T cell receptor beta chains follows, all from one sample in a study of cytomegalovirus exposure and HLA in healthy donors. Data came from immunoSEQ multiplex PCR; TCRdb stores just in-frame clones and leaves some out. The sample consists of around 62,000 clones, approximately 80% of them appearing once. The sequencing input was PBMCs. These receptors came from a woman aged 30 to 39 in good health and CMV-seronegative. Both conserved end residues are part of each CDR3. The D gene is left open where the match is weak. The size entry is marked missing in some rows and otherwise reads once, few, many or a size class.

D,size,J,V,length,DNA,CDR3
NA,NA,TRBJ1-3,TRBV6-5,13,TGTGCCAGCAGTCCCCTGAGCGGAAACACCATATATTTT,CASSPLSGNTIYF
NA,once,TRBJ1-2,TRBV30,12,TGTGCCTGGAGTGGGCAGGGGTATGGCTACACCTTC,CAWSGQGYGYTF
NA,NA,TRBJ1-2,TRBV6-1,12,TGTGCCAGCCGGACAGTTAACTATGGCTACACCTTC,CASRTVNYGYTF
TRBD2,NA,TRBJ2-2,TRBV27,15,TGTGCCAGCAGTCTTTCGGGGGGGCCCACCGGGGAGCTGTTTTTT,CASSLSGGPTGELFF
NA,once,TRBJ1-1,TRBV19,13,TGTGCCAGTAGTACTGGAGAGAACACTGAAGCTTTCTTT,CASSTGENTEAFF
TRBD1,NA,TRBJ1-5,TRBV5-1,14,TGCGCCAGCAGCTTGACAGGGGGCAATCAGCCCCAGCATTTT,CASSLTGGNQPQHF
NA,NA,TRBJ2-7,TRBV27,15,TGTGCCAGCAGTTTAGTTTCCCCTTTCTCCTACGAGCAGTACTTC,CASSLVSPFSYEQYF
TRBD1,NA,TRBJ2-2,TRBV6-1,15,TGTGCCAGCAGTCTCGACAGGGGGAACACCGGGGAGCTGTTTTTT,CASSLDRGNTGELFF
NA,NA,TRBJ2-6,TRBV19,15,TGTGCCAGTATTGATGGCGGCTCTGGGGCCAACGTCCTGACTTTC,CASIDGGSGANVLTF
NA,NA,TRBJ2-3,TRBV11-3,14,TGTGCCAGCAGCTTAGCCCGGGGTCCTGATACGCAGTATTTT,CASSLARGPDTQYF
TRBD1,NA,TRBJ1-5,TRBV4-3,14,TGCGCCAGCAGCCCCCAGGGGGCCAATCAGCCCCAGCATTTT,CASSPQGANQPQHF
TRBD2,few,TRBJ2-2,TRBV2,18,TGTGCCAGCAGTGCTTCGCGGGGGGTACCCTCGGGCACCGGGGAGCTGTTTTTT,CASSASRGVPSGTGELFF
TRBD1,NA,TRBJ2-2,TRBV5-1,15,TGCGCCAGCAGGGCGGGACAGGGGTACACCGGGGAGCTGTTTTTT,CASRAGQGYTGELFF